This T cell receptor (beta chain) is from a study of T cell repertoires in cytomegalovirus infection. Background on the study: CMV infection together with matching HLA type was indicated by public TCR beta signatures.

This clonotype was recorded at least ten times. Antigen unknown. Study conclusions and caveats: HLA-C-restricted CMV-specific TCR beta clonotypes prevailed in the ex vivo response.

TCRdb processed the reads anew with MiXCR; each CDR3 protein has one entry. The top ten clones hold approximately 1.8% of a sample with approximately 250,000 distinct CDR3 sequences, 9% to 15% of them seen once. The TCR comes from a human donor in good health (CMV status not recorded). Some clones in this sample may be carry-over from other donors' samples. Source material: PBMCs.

The CDR3: CASSRLSSGANVLTF. CDR3 DNA: TGTGCCAGCAGCCGTCTTAGCTCTGGGGCCAACGTCCTGACTTTC. V and J are TRBV7-2 and TRBJ2-6; no reliable D call. Looked up from germline, CDR1 is SGHTA and CDR2 is FQGNSA. The CDR3 covers 15 residues. Trimming shortened V by 5 bases and J by 0 bases, and 8 bases separated the two germline ends. The full variable domain, rest sourced from reference TRBV7-2 and TRBJ2-6, is GAGVSQSPSNKVTEKGKDVELRCDPISGHTALYWYRQSLGQGLEFLIYFQGNSAPDKSGLPSDRFSAERTGGSVSTLTIQRTQQEDSAVYLCASSRLSSGANVLTFGAGSRLTVL.